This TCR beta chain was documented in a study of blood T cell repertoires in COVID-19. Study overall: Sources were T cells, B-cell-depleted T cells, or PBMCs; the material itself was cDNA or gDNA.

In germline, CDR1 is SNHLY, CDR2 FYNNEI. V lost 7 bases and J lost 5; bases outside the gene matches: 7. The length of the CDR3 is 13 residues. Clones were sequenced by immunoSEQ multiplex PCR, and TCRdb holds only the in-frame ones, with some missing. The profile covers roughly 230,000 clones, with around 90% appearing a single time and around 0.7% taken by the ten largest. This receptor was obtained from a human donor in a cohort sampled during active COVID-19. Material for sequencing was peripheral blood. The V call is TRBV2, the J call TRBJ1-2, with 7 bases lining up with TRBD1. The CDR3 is CASILDREYGYTF. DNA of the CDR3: TGTGCCAGCATCCTCGACAGGGAGTATGGCTACACCTTC. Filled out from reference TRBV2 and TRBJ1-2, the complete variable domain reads EPEVTQTPSHQVTQMGQEVILRCVPISNHLYFYWYRQILGQKVEFLVSFYNNEISEKSEIFDDQFSVERPDGSNFTLKIRSTKLEDSAMYFCASILDREYGYTFGSGTRLTVV.